These 30 T cell receptor beta chains came from one sample sequenced in a study of blood T cell repertoires in COVID-19. Clones were sequenced by immunoSEQ multiplex PCR, and TCRdb holds only the in-frame ones, with some missing. The table shows about 130,000 clones, with more than 75% occurring only once. Sequenced sample: peripheral blood. The receptors were sampled from a woman aged 60-75 years with acute or convalescent COVID-19.

The chain is built from TRBV6-5 and TRBJ2-6, with a possible D match to TRBD1 (5 bases). CDR1 is MNHEY and CDR2 is SVGAGI in the germline V gene. Trimming took 4 bases from V and 4 from J, leaving 11 bases between them. This CDR3 has 15 amino acids. This chain's CDR3 is CASSSGSAGANVLTF. As DNA, the CDR3 is TGTGCCAGCAGTTCAGGGTCCGCGGGGGCCAACGTCCTGACTTTC.

The chain couples TRBV6-5 to TRBJ1-6, with D possibly TRBD1 on 6 matching bases. Looked up from germline, CDR1 is MNHEY and CDR2 is SVGAGI. Trimming pared 4 bases from V and 5 bases from J, leaving 9 bases between. CDR3 length equals 14 residues. The DNA of the CDR3 is TGTGCCAGCAGTTCACAGGGAAATAATTCACCCCTCCACTTT. Translation: CASSSQGNNSPLHF.

This CDR3 reads CASSQVMDMDQPQHF. CDR3 sequence (DNA): TGTGCCAGCAGCCAAGTAATGGACATGGATCAGCCCCAGCATTTT. The chain recombines TRBV4-2 with TRBJ1-5; D is perhaps TRBD1 (5 bases). This CDR3 is built from 15 residues. CDR1 and CDR2 (germline): LGHNA, YNFKEQ. Deletions cut 1 base from V and 5 bases from J, with 12 bases between.

The sample holds a few counts of this clone. This chain uses TRBV24-1 with TRBJ1-6; D ambiguous. The CDR3 consists of 11 residues. Per germline, CDR1 KGHDR and CDR2 SFDVKD. V shed 12 bases and J shed 6 bases, with 8 bases lying between them. CDR3 coding DNA: TGTGCCGCGACACCTAATTCACCCCTCCACTTT. Its translation: CAATPNSPLHF.

The chain has TRBV5-8 and TRBJ1-5; D ambiguous. In germline, CDR1 is SGHTS, CDR2 YDEGEE. Trimming took off 3 bases at V and 6 bases at J, with 7 bases between the two ends. The CDR3 runs 12 residues. This CDR3 reads CASSYTSQPQHF. The CDR3 DNA reads TGTGCCAGCAGCTATACAAGTCAGCCCCAGCATTTT.

The rearrangement joins TRBV25-1 to TRBJ2-1; 9 nucleotides agree with TRBD2. Germline V gives CDR1 MGHDK, CDR2 SYGVNS. The CDR3 covers 15 residues. V lost 5 bases and J lost 5; bases outside the gene matches: 7. The CDR3 here is CASSRVSGSHNEQFF. The CDR3, as DNA: TGTGCCAGCAGTCGGGTTAGCGGGAGTCACAATGAGCAGTTCTTC.

The chain uses TRBV5-1 and TRBJ1-1, with D uncertain. Trimming cost V 3 bases and J 7 bases, with 16 bases left between them. Germline V gene sequence: CDR1 SGHRS, CDR2 YFSETQ. CDR3 length equals 14 residues. The CDR3 nucleotides are TGCGCCAGCAGCTCTAGTCCGGCCGCTGGTGAAGCTTTCTTT. It codes for CASSSSPAAGEAFF.

A single count supports this clone. The chain employs TRBV3-1 (or the pseudogene TRBV3-2) and TRBJ1-1; 7 bases are a match to TRBD1. CDR3 length: 15 amino acids. J lost 1 base, V lost 4 bases, and 6 bases had no gene match. Germline V CDR1 and CDR2: LGHDT, YNNKEL (reference sequence). The CDR3 loop reads CASSLAGGGNTEAFF. CDR3 sequence (DNA): TGTGCCAGCAGCCTCGCAGGGGGAGGGAACACTGAAGCTTTCTTT.

The rearrangement links TRBV6-5 to TRBJ2-1; 12 bases are shared with TRBD1. The CDR3 spans 15 residues. V lost 7 bases, J lost 5 bases, and 6 bases stayed unmatched. The germline V gene has CDR1 MNHEY and CDR2 SVGAGI. For the CDR3, the DNA is TGTGCCAGCACCAAGGGACAGGGGGCGAACAATGAGCAGTTCTTC. It is translated as CASTKGQGANNEQFF.

The rearrangement joins TRBV2 to TRBJ2-7, with 11 bases identical to TRBD2. Germline-derived CDR1 and CDR2 are SNHLY and FYNNEI. Trimming removed 4 bases from V and 0 bases from J; junction bases left unmatched: 8. This CDR3 is built from 17 residues. CDR3 sequence: CASSARLAGGSSYEQYV. The CDR3, as DNA: TGTGCCAGCAGTGCTAGGCTAGCGGGAGGAAGCTCCTACGAGCAGTACGTC.

This clone was recorded only once. The junction and the germline gene differ at one end; a read error may be behind it. The gene calls are TRBV7-2 and TRBJ1-5; D is perhaps TRBD1 (5 bases). There are 16 residues in the CDR3. CDR1 and CDR2 from the germline V gene are SGHTA and FQGNSA. CDR3 nucleotide sequence: TGTGCCAGCAGCCTAGCGTTTATGCCCAGGGCTCAGCCCCAGCATTTT. It codes for CASSLAFMPRAQPQHF.

The V and J genes are TRBV19 and TRBJ1-2; TRBD1 matches 10 bases. J lost 7 bases, V lost 5 bases, and 10 bases had no gene match. The CDR3 runs to 15 residues. The germline V gene encodes CDR1 LNHDA and CDR2 SQIVND (reference sequence). CDR3 DNA sequence: TGTGCCAGTAGTGCTCCGGGACAGGGGCCTTCTGGCTACACCTTC. The encoded protein is CASSAPGQGPSGYTF.

The V gene is TRBV19, the J gene TRBJ2-2; perhaps TRBD1 as D (6 bases). Trimming cost V 5 bases and J 0 bases, with 13 bases left between them. The CDR3 spans 16 residues. In germline, CDR1 is LNHDA, CDR2 SQIVND (reference sequence). The chain's CDR3 is CASSLQGIPNTGELFF. The CDR3 nucleotides read TGTGCCAGTAGTTTACAGGGAATACCGAACACCGGGGAGCTGTTTTTT.

The rearrangement joins TRBV19 to TRBJ1-1, with 7 bases lining up with TRBD1. The CDR3 is made up of 15 amino acids. Germline CDR1 LNHDA, CDR2 SQIVND (reference sequence). V lost 4 bases, J lost 1 base, and 6 bases stayed unmatched. Written as DNA, the CDR3 is TGTGCCAGTAGTAGGTGGGACAGCCGGAACACTGAAGCTTTCTTT. This codes for CASSRWDSRNTEAFF.

The V call is TRBV27, the J call TRBJ2-3; a possible D gene is TRBD2 (5 bases). This CDR3 has 13 residues. The V gene lost 5 bases and the J gene lost 7 bases, with 13 bases spanning the gap. Germline CDR1 is MNHEY and CDR2 is SMNVEV (reference sequence). CDR3 nucleotides: TGTGCCAGCAGTAGAACTAGTCCCAATACGCAGTATTTT. Encoded protein: CASSRTSPNTQYF.

The V and J genes are TRBV11-2 and TRBJ1-4, with 8 bases matching TRBD1. Germline trimming cut 5 bases from V and 8 bases from J; bases unmatched to any gene: 4. CDR1 and CDR2 (germline): SGHAT, FQNNGV. The CDR3 loop spans 13 amino acids. The CDR3 bases are TGTGCCAGCAGCGTAACAGGGGGGGAAAAACTGTTTTTT. Amino acid sequence: CASSVTGGEKLFF.

The V gene is TRBV12-3 or TRBV12-4, the J gene TRBJ1-1; 8 bases are shared with TRBD1. The junction had 5 bases not matched to a gene; V was cut back by 3 bases and J by 8 bases. The CDR3 covers 13 residues. The CDR3 bases are TGTGCCAGCAGTTTGCGACAGGGGAACGAAGCTTTCTTT. Protein: CASSLRQGNEAFF.

The chain has TRBV6-5 and TRBJ2-7; 9 bases align to TRBD1. Per the germline V gene, CDR1 is MNHEY and CDR2 is SVGAGI. Losses at the gene ends were 6 bases for V and 4 bases for J; bases not matched to a gene: 4. This CDR3 has 13 amino acids. CDR3 nucleotide sequence: TGTGCCAGCAGGGGGACAGGGTCATACGAGCAGTACGTC. Its protein is CASRGTGSYEQYV.

V is TRBV18 and J is TRBJ2-5; a possible D gene is TRBD2 (6 bases). This CDR3 is 14 amino acids long. Germline assignment: CDR1 KGHSH and CDR2 LQKENI. V was clipped by 3 bases and J by 5 bases, with 13 bases between them. CDR3 in DNA: TGTGCCAGCTCACCGTGGAGGGGCGTTGAGACCCAGTACTTC. It specifies CASSPWRGVETQYF.

V gene TRBV29-1 combines with J gene TRBJ1-1, with D uncertain. The germline gives CDR1 SQVTM, CDR2 ANQGSEA. V lost 7 bases and J lost 4, with 16 bases in between. The CDR3 runs to 13 residues. The chain's CDR3 is CSGSQGRGTEAFF. The CDR3 DNA sequence: TGCAGCGGCTCACAAGGCCGGGGCACTGAAGCTTTCTTT.

The V gene is TRBV29-1, the J gene TRBJ2-1, with 9 bases fitting TRBD2. The CDR3 covers 14 residues. The germline CDR1 and CDR2 sequences are SQVTM and ANQGSEA. With 4 bases clipped from V and 7 bases from J, the junction kept 8 bases outside the gene matches. The DNA of the CDR3 is TGCAGCGTTGGTGCGGGAGGGCCAGGGAATGAGCAGTTCTTC. It is translated as CSVGAGGPGNEQFF.

V is TRBV11-2 and J is TRBJ1-1; D is perhaps TRBD1 (6 bases). This CDR3 has 13 residues. The germline gives CDR1 SGHAT, CDR2 FQNNGV. V lost 4 bases to trimming and J lost 1 base, with 7 bases between them. CDR3 sequence (DNA): TGTGCCAGCAGCTCGGGACAGAACACTGAAGCTTTCTTT. This gives the protein CASSSGQNTEAFF.

The rearrangement joins TRBV13 to TRBJ2-1; TRBD1 agrees at 7 bases. V lost 5 bases, J lost 9 bases, and 10 bases stayed unmatched. Germline values: CDR1 PRHDT, CDR2 FYEKMQ (reference sequence). This CDR3 comprises 14 residues. DNA of the CDR3: TGTGCCAGCAGCCACGGACAGGAGGTTGGTGAGCAGTTCTTC. Protein product: CASSHGQEVGEQFF.

The chain joins TRBV19 to TRBJ1-1; D not resolved. Trimming took off 4 bases at V and 1 base at J, with 4 bases between the two ends. The CDR3 loop spans 12 amino acids. The germline V gene encodes CDR1 LNHDA and CDR2 SQIVND (reference sequence). The CDR3 here is CASSNRNTEAFF. CDR3 in DNA: TGTGCCAGTAGTAACAGGAACACTGAAGCTTTCTTT.

This chain joins TRBV24-1 and TRBJ1-5; D gene ambiguous. The V and J ends lost 6 bases and 2 bases respectively, with 4 bases between them. CDR3 size: 12 residues. Germline loops: CDR1 KGHDR, CDR2 SFDVKD. The CDR3, as DNA: TGTGCCACCAGTCGAGGCAATCAGCCCCAGCATTTT. This encodes CATSRGNQPQHF.

The rearrangement links TRBV3-1 (or the pseudogene TRBV3-2) to TRBJ1-1, with D hard to call. This CDR3 contains 13 residues. Looked up from germline, CDR1 is LGHDT and CDR2 is YNNKEL (reference sequence). Trimming removed 3 bases from V and 4 bases from J, with 9 bases in between. In nucleotides, the CDR3 is TGTGCCAGCAGCCAGGGGAGAGGCACTGAAGCTTTCTTT. Encoded protein: CASSQGRGTEAFF.

The chain recombines TRBV18 with TRBJ1-2; a possible D gene is TRBD1 (5 bases). Trimming removed 3 bases at V and 8 bases at J, with 22 bases between. This CDR3 spans 16 amino acids. Germline V gene sequence: CDR1 KGHSH, CDR2 LQKENI. CDR3 nucleotide sequence: TGTGCCAGCTCACCTCAGACGCCTATCCCCTCAGGGGGCTACACCTTC. As protein: CASSPQTPIPSGGYTF. The variable domain in full, completed from reference TRBV18 and TRBJ1-2, reads NAGVMQNPRHLVRRRGQEARLRCSPMKGHSHVYWYRQLPEEGLKFMVYLQKENIIDESGMPKERFSAEFPKEGPSILRIQQVVRGDSAAYFCASSPQTPIPSGGYTFGSGTRLTVV.

V and J are TRBV15 and TRBJ2-5; D may be TRBD2 (5 bases). Germline loops: CDR1 LNHNV, CDR2 YYDKDF (reference sequence). The V end was cut by 3 bases, the J end by 4 bases, with 9 bases between. The CDR3 length is 13 residues. CDR3 bases: TGTGCCACCAGCAGCGGGAACGGAGAGACCCAGTACTTC. Amino acids: CATSSGNGETQYF.

V gene TRBV5-1 combines with J gene TRBJ2-5; D is possibly TRBD1 (6 bases). The length of the CDR3 is 15 residues. Per the germline V gene, CDR1 is SGHRS and CDR2 is YFSETQ. The V end was cut by 4 bases, the J end by 5 bases, with 18 bases between. CDR3 nucleotide sequence: TGCGCCAGCAGCAAGACAAGGACAGACGTGGAGACCCAGTACTTC. Encoded protein: CASSKTRTDVETQYF. Full variable domain (remainder filled in from reference TRBV5-1 and TRBJ2-5): KAGVTQTPRYLIKTRGQQVTLSCSPISGHRSVSWYQQTPGQGLQFLFEYFSETQRNKGNFPGRFSGRQFSNSRSEMNVSTLELGDSALYLCASSKTRTDVETQYFGPGTRLLVL.

The DNA for the CDR3 is TGCAGTGCTAGCGGATTGCCCGGGGCTTTCTTT. This codes for CSASGLPGAFF. V is TRBV20-1 and J is TRBJ1-1; no reliable D call. V was shortened by 3 bases and J by 11 bases, with 13 bases between the two germline ends. The CDR3 is made up of 11 amino acids. Germline V gene lookup returns CDR1 DFQATT and CDR2 SNEGSKA (reference sequence).